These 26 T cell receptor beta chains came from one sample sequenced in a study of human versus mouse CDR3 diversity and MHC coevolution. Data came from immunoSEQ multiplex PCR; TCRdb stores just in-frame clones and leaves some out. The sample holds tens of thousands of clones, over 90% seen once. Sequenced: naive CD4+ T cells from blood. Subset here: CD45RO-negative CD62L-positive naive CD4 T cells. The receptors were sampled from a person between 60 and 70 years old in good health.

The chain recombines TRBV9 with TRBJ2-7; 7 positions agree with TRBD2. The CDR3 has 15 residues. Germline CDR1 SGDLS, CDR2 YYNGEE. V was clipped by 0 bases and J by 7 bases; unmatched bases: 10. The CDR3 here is CASSVGSSGIAEQYF. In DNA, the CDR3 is TGTGCCAGCAGCGTAGGTAGCAGCGGGATAGCGGAGCAGTACTTC.

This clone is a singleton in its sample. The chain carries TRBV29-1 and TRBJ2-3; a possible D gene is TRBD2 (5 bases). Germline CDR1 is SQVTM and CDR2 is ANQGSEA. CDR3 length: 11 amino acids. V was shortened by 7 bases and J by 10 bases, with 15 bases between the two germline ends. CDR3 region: CSANEGLAQYF. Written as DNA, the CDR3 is TGCAGCGCCAACGAAGGACTCGCGCAGTATTTT.

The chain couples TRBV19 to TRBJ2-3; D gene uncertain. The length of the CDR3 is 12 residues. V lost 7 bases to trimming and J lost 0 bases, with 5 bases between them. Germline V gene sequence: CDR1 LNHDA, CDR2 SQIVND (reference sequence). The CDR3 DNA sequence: TGTGCCAGTAAAGCTAGCACAGATACGCAGTATTTT. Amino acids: CASKASTDTQYF.

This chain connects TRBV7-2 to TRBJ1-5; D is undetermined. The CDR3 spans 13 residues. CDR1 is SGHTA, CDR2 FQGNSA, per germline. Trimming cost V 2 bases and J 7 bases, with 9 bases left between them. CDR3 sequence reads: CASSLRVSQPQHF. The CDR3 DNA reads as TGTGCCAGCAGCTTACGGGTTAGCCAGCCCCAGCATTTT.

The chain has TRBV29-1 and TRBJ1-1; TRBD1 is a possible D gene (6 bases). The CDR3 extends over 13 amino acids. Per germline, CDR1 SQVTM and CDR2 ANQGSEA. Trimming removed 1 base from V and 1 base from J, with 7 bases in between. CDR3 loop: CSVEGQANTEAFF. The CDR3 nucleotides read TGCAGCGTTGAAGGACAGGCGAACACTGAAGCTTTCTTT.

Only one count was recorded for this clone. DNA for the CDR3: TGTGCCAGCAGCTTAGGAGGCCTGCACGGGGAGACCCAGTACTTC. Encoded protein: CASSLGGLHGETQYF. V gene TRBV11-2 combines with J gene TRBJ2-5; no reliable D call. Germline assignment: CDR1 SGHAT and CDR2 FQNNGV. CDR3 size: 15 residues. V lost 1 base to trimming and J lost 5 bases, with 14 bases between them.

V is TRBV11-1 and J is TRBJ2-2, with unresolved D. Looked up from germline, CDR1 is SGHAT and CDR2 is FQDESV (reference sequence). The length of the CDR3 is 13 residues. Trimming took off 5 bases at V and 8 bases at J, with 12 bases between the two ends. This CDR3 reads CASSPRLGGELFF. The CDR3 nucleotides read TGTGCCAGCAGCCCCCGTCTCGGGGGGGAGCTGTTTTTT.

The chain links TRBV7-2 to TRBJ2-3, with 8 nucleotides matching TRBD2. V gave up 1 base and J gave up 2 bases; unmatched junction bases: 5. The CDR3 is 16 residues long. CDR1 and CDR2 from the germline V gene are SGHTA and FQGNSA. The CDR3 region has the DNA TGTGCCAGCAGCTTAGATGGAGCGGGGGCCACAGATACGCAGTATTTT. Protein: CASSLDGAGATDTQYF.

The CDR3 DNA follows: TGTGCCAGCAGCTTGGCAGGACTAGAACATGAGCAGTTCTTC. Translated, it gives CASSLAGLEHEQFF. V and J are TRBV5-6 and TRBJ2-1, with 7 nucleotides matching TRBD2. V trimming: 0 bases; J trimming: 8 bases; junction bases outside the gene matches: 5. The CDR3 has 14 amino acids. The V gene's germline CDR1 is SGHDT and CDR2 YYEEEE.

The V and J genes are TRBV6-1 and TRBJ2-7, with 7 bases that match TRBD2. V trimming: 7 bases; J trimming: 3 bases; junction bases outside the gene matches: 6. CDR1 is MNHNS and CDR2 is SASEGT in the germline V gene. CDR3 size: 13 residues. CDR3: CASKPGGGYEQYF. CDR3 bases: TGTGCCAGCAAACCTGGGGGGGGCTACGAGCAGTACTTC.

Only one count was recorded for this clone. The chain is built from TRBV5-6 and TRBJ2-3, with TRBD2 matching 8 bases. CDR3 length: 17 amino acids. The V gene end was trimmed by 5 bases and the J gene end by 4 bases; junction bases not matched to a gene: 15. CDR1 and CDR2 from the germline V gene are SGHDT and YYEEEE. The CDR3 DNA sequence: TGTGCCAGCAGTTTCCCTATCAGGAGCGGGAGCGCAGATACGCAGTATTTT. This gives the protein CASSFPIRSGSADTQYF.

CDR3 residues: CASSLGGPTDTQYF. Here the CDR3 DNA reads TGCGCCAGCAGCTTGGGGGGCCCTACAGATACGCAGTATTTT. The J gene is TRBJ2-3, the V gene TRBV5-1, with D perhaps TRBD1 (5 bases). Per germline, CDR1 SGHRS and CDR2 YFSETQ. Trimming removed 0 bases at V and 3 bases at J, with 8 bases between. CDR3 length equals 14 residues.

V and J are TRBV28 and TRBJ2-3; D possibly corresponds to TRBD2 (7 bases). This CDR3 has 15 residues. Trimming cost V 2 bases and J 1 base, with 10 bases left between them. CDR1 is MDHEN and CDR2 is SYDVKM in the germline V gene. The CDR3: CASSLRGAGTDTQYF. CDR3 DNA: TGTGCCAGCAGTTTACGGGGGGCGGGCACAGATACGCAGTATTTT.

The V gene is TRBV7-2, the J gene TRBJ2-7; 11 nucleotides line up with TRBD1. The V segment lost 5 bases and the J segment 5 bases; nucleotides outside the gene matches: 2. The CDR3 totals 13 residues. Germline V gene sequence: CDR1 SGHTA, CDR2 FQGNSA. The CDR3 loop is CASSRTGGDEQYF. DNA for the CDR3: TGTGCCAGCAGCCGGACAGGGGGCGACGAGCAGTACTTC.

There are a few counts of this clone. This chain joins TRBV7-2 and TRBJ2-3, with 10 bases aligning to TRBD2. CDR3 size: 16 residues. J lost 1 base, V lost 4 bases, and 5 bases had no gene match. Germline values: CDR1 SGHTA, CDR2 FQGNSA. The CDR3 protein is CASSYGTSVGTDTQYF. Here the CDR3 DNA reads TGTGCCAGCAGCTACGGGACTAGCGTTGGCACAGATACGCAGTATTTT.

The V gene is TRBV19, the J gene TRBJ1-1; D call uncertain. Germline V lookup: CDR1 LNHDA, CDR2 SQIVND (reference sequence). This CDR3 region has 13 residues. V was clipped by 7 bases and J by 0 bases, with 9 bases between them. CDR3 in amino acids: CASTYSLNTEAFF. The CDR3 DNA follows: TGTGCCAGTACATACAGCTTGAACACTGAAGCTTTCTTT.

CDR3 amino acids: CASRGTTGMAGRSGNTIYF. In DNA form, the CDR3 reads TGTGCCAGCAGGGGAACCACCGGGATGGCAGGAAGATCTGGAAACACCATATATTTT. The chain links TRBV27 to TRBJ1-3; no clear D gene. Trimming shortened V by 6 bases and J by 1 base, and 25 bases separated the two germline ends. Germline V gene lookup returns CDR1 MNHEY and CDR2 SMNVEV (reference sequence). The CDR3 totals 19 residues.

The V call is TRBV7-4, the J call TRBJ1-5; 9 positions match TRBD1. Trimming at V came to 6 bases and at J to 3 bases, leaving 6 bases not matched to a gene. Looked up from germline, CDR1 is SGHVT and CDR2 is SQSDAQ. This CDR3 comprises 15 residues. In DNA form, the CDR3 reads TGTGCCAGCAGGTGGACAGGGGCTTCCAATCAGCCCCAGCATTTT. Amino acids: CASRWTGASNQPQHF.

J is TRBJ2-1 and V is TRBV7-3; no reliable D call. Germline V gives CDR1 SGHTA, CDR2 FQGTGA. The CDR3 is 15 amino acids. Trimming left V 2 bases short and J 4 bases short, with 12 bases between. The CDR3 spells CASSLGLADYNEQFF. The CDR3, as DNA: TGTGCCAGCAGCTTAGGTCTCGCGGATTACAATGAGCAGTTCTTC.

In nucleotides, the CDR3 is TGTGCCAGCGGCGGACAGTACAATGAGCAGTTCTTC. Protein product: CASGGQYNEQFF. V is TRBV7-8 and J is TRBJ2-1; D possibly corresponds to TRBD1 (6 bases). Trimming took 8 bases from V and 4 from J, leaving 9 bases between them. CDR3 length equals 12 residues. CDR1 and CDR2 (germline): SGHVS, FQNEAQ.

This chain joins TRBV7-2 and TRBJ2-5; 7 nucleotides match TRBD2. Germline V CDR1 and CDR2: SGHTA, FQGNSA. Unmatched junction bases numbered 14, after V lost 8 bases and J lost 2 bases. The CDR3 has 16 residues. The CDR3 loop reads CASAHRAGVGQETQYF. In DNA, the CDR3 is TGTGCCAGCGCCCATCGGGCGGGAGTGGGGCAAGAGACCCAGTACTTC.

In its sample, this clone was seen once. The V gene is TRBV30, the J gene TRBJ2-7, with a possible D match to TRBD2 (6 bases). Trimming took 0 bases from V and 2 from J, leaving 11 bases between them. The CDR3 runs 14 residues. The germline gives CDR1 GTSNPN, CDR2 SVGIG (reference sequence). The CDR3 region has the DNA TGTGCCTGGAGTGTTGGTAGCGGAACCTACGAGCAGTACTTC. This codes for CAWSVGSGTYEQYF.

The CDR3 DNA reads as TGTGCCAGCAGTGGTGGGAGAATTCAAGAGACCCAGTACTTC. Encoded protein: CASSGGRIQETQYF. This chain links TRBV2 with TRBJ2-5, with a tentative D call TRBD2 (5 bases). Trimming left V 4 bases short and J 2 bases short, with 11 bases between. The CDR3 is 14 residues long. Germline V gives CDR1 SNHLY, CDR2 FYNNEI.

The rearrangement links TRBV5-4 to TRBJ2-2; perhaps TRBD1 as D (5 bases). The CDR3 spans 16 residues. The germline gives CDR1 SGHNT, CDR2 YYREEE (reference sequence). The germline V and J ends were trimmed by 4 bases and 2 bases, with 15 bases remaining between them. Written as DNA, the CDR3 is TGTGCCAGCAGCCCGGACATAGGGGCCAACACCGGGGAGCTGTTTTTT. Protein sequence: CASSPDIGANTGELFF.

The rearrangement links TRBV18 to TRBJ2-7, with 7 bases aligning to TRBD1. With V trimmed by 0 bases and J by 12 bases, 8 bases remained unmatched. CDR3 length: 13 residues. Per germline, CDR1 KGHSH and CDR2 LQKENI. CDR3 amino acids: CASSPPGGTGVYF. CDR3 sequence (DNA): TGTGCCAGCTCACCACCGGGCGGAACAGGGGTGTACTTC.

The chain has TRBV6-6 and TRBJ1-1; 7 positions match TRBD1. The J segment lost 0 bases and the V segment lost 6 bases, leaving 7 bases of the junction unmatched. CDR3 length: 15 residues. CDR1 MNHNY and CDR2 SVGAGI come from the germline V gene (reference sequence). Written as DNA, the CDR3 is TGTGCCAGCAGAAACAGGGGTGGACTGAACACTGAAGCTTTCTTT. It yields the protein CASRNRGGLNTEAFF.